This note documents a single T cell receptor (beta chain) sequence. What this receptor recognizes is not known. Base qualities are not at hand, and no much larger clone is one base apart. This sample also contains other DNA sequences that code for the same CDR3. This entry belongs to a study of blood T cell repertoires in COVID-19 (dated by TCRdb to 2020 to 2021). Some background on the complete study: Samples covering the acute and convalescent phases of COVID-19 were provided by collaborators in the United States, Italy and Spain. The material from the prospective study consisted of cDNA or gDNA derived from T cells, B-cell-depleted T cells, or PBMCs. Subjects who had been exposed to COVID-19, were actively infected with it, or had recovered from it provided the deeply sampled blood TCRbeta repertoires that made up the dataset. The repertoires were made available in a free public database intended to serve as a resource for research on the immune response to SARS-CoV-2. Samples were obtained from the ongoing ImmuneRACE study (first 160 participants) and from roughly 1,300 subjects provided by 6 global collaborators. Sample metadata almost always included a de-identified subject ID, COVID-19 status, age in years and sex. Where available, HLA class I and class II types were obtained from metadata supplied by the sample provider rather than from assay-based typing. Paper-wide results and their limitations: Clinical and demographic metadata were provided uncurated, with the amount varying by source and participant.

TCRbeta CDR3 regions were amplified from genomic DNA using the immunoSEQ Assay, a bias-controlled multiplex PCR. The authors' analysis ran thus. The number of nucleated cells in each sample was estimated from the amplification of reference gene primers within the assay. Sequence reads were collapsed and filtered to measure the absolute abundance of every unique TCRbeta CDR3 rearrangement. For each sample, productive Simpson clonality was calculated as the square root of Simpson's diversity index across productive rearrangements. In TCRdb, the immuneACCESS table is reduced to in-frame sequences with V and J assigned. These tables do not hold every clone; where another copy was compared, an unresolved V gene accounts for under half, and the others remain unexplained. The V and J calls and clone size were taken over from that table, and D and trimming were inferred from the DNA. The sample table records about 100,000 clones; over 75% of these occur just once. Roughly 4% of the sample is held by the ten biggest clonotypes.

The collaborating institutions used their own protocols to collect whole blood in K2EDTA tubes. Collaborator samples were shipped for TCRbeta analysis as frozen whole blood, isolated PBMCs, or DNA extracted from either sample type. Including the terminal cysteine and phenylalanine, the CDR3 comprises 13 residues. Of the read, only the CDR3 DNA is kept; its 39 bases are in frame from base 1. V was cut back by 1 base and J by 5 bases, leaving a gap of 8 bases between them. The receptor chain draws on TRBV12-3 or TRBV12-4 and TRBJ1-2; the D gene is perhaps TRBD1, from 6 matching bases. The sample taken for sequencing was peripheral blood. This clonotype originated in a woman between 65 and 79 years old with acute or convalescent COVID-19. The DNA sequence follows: TGTGCCAGCAGTTTAGGGCAGGGGTATGGCTACACCTTC. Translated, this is CASSLGQGYGYTF.